The rows below give T cell receptor beta chains drawn from one sample of a study of blood T cell repertoires in COVID-19. TCRdb's table, derived via immunoSEQ multiplex PCR, lists solely in-frame clones and lacks some. The table lists 60,000 to 85,000 clones, 75% to 95% of them singletons, with roughly 7.3% in the top ten. Specimen: peripheral blood. These TCRs come from a man aged 40-50 years with COVID-19, enrolled during active disease. CDR3s leave out the opening cysteine and the closing phenylalanine or tryptophan. Size values are once, few and many counts, or a class for expanded clones, and some rows have none.

v_gene,j_gene,len,abundance,CDR3aa
TRBV5-1,TRBJ2-3,13,NA,ASSLQAGETDTQY
TRBV10-3,TRBJ1-2,14,NA,AISDSDRAANYGYT
TRBV4-1,TRBJ2-1,15,NA,ASSQGRTGTEENEQF
TRBV3-1/TRBV3-2,TRBJ2-3,11,once,ASSANRGWSQY
TRBV6-2/TRBV6-3,TRBJ1-5,12,NA,ASSNDRIYQPQH
TRBV2,TRBJ2-1,12,NA,ASRVLAGYNEQF
TRBV19,TRBJ2-7,15,NA,ASSIAPASGVAYEQY
TRBV28,TRBJ2-7,12,NA,ASSRLAGSYEQY
TRBV19,TRBJ1-4,12,NA,ASSMRQETEKLF
TRBV19,TRBJ2-5,14,NA,ASAGLAVGKEETQY
TRBV30,TRBJ2-3,11,NA,AWSVGGTDTQY
TRBV11-3,TRBJ2-7,13,NA,ASRPSGTGTYEQY
TRBV6-5,TRBJ1-2,13,NA,ASVGGPAPYYGYT
TRBV20-1,TRBJ2-3,12,NA,SASRRGGTDTQY
TRBV19,TRBJ1-2,11,NA,ASSREGIYGYT
TRBV5-4,TRBJ1-1,13,NA,ASSFYRELNTEAF
TRBV19,TRBJ2-7,11,NA,ASSIVHSYEQY
TRBV10-3,TRBJ2-2,13,few,AISVDVPNTGELF
TRBV19,TRBJ1-6,13,NA,ASSPTQGHNSPLH
TRBV7-9,TRBJ2-1,13,once,ASSHPQGGSNEQF
TRBV6-5,TRBJ1-4,14,NA,ASSYTTGATNEKLF
TRBV9,TRBJ2-1,12,NA,ASSVSGSSQEQF
TRBV12-3/TRBV12-4,TRBJ1-2,10,few,ASAQGDYGYT
TRBV11-2,TRBJ2-5,11,once,ASSLGGVSTQY
TRBV3-1/TRBV3-2,TRBJ1-5,12,NA,ASSLVGADQPQH
TRBV7-9,TRBJ2-1,10,NA,ASSELYNEQF
TRBV7-9,TRBJ2-7,11,NA,ASSPGLADLQY
TRBV6-1,TRBJ1-2,12,NA,ASRPTGGNYGYT
TRBV19,TRBJ2-7,14,NA,ASSIISGVQTYEQY
TRBV7-9,TRBJ2-1,14,NA,ASSLGTGAFTNEQF
TRBV12-3/TRBV12-4,TRBJ1-2,9,few,ASSFAAGYT
TRBV7-2,TRBJ2-7,11,once,ASSKGLALEQY
TRBV6-2/TRBV6-3,TRBJ2-7,13,NA,ASSYAPGQTYEQY
TRBV5-1,TRBJ2-3,10,NA,ASSNSSDTQY
TRBV19,TRBJ1-2,11,NA,ASRGGQNYGYT
TRBV3-1/TRBV3-2,TRBJ1-1,13,NA,ASSQVFSVNTEAF
TRBV4-1,TRBJ2-7,13,NA,ASSQVVAGPYEQY
TRBV19,TRBJ1-5,11,NA,ASTYREHQPQH
TRBV5-1,TRBJ1-5,14,NA,ASSTTIHAGNQPQH
TRBV2,TRBJ2-1,13,once,ASRSPIAGGSEQF
TRBV2,TRBJ1-1,12,once,ASMTGRMNTEAF
TRBV2,TRBJ2-1,10,NA,ASGLVPNEQF
TRBV3-1/TRBV3-2,TRBJ1-4,14,NA,ASSRSGTGGGEKLF
TRBV6-1,TRBJ1-2,12,NA,ASSEGGDSYGYT
TRBV5-1,TRBJ2-1,13,NA,ASSLGTPSYNEQF
TRBV7-9,TRBJ2-5,13,NA,ASSLSAGPVETQY